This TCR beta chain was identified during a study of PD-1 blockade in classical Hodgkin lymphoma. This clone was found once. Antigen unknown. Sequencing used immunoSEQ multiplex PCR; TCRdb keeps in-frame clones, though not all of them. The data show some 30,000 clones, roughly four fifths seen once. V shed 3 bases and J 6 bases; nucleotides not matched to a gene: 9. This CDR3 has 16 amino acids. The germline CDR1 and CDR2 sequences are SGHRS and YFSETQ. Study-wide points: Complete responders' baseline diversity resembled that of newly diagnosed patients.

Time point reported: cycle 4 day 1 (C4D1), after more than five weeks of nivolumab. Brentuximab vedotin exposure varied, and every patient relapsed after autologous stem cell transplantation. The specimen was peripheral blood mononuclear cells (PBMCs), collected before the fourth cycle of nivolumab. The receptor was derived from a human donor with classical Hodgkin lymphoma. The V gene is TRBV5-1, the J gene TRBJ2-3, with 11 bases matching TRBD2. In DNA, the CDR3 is TGCGCCAGCAGCTCGACTAGCGGGGCTTCATTGGATACGCAGTATTTT. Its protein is CASSSTSGASLDTQYF.